This T cell receptor beta chain appears in the sequencing data of a study of memory CD4+ T cells and cytomegalovirus serostatus. Study context: Of the healthy Belgian adults, several were CMV seropositive and 20 to 30 seronegative.

The sort gate was single viable CD3+CD4+CD8-CD45RO+ cells for memory CD4+ T cells. Using immunoSEQ multiplex PCR, the repertoire was profiled, and TCRdb retains in-frame clones only, with some absent. The top ten clones hold approximately 0.82% of a sample with fewer than 75,000 clones, around 85% of them seen once. Findings and caveats of the study: Suggested: most of the CMV-linked TCR signature lies in CD4+ memory cells. Each of approximately 69 CMV-associated TCRbeta sequences occurred in one to five individuals. Median bootstrapped AUC for CMV status was just under 0.97 originally, roughly 0.92 US-trained.

Germline loops: CDR1 LNHDA, CDR2 SQIVND (reference sequence). After removal of 7 bases from V and 1 base from J, the junction contained 3 bases not matched to a gene. The CDR3 is 13 residues long. Of note for this clone: What it binds is unknown.

Sequencing input: memory CD4+ T cells from blood. The rearrangement joins TRBV19 to TRBJ2-5; 7 nucleotides agree with TRBD2. The receptor was isolated from an adult in good health and CMV-seronegative. CDR3 protein: CASMASGQETQYF. CDR3 nucleotide sequence: TGTGCCAGTATGGCTAGCGGCCAAGAGACCCAGTACTTC.